Listed below are T cell receptor beta chains from one sample, sequenced in a study of blood T cells in healthy people across ages. MiXCR was run by TCRdb on the 5' RACE reads, yielding one entry per CDR3 protein. This sample has nearly 800,000 distinct CDR3 sequences, with about 61% found just once. The sample taken for sequencing was blood. The source of these receptors is a man aged 40-50 years in good health. The conserved cysteine and the conserved F or W are not part of the CDR3 here. A D gene is named only where the DNA matches it firmly.

D | J | V | CDR3
TRBD2 | TRBJ2-7 | TRBV7-2 | ASSLPSGEQY
TRBD2 | TRBJ2-7 | TRBV20-1 | SAREPGLAGVGEQY
TRBD1 | TRBJ1-2 | TRBV5-1 | ASRTGTGTSYGYT
. | TRBJ2-1 | TRBV3-1 | ASSQDRENEQF
. | TRBJ1-2 | TRBV6-2/TRBV6-3 | ASSDREGSYGYT
. | TRBJ2-3 | TRBV24-1 | ATSDLITTDTQY
TRBD2 | . | TRBV9 | ASSVGPGTSGDSDEQY
. | TRBJ2-1 | TRBV5-1 | ASFGTPINEQF
. | TRBJ2-7 | TRBV6-5 | ASWTGPYEQY
. | . | TRBV7-3 | ASSSSAAQETQY
TRBD2 | TRBJ2-5 | TRBV4-2 | ASSPGRASIEQY
. | TRBJ2-3 | TRBV7-9 | ASSAGQLNTDTQY
TRBD1 | TRBJ2-3 | TRBV28 | ASSLGQVNTDTQY
. | TRBJ2-7 | TRBV7-2 | ASSLSQPPYEQY
TRBD2 | TRBJ2-3 | TRBV7-2 | ASSPAGAYTDTQY
. | TRBJ1-1 | TRBV20-1 | SARSRLNTEAF
. | TRBJ1-6 | TRBV12-3/TRBV12-4 | ASTPSAAHNSPLH
. | . | TRBV14 | ASSLTVGPYNEQY
. | TRBJ2-7 | TRBV6-2/TRBV6-3 | ASSYPRTVRSSYEQY
. | TRBJ2-2 | TRBV7-9 | ASSSGPYNTGELF
TRBD2 | TRBJ2-3 | TRBV7-7 | ASSQKSGASTDTQY
. | TRBJ1-6 | TRBV12-3/TRBV12-4 | ASSPNPGYNSPLH
. | TRBJ1-5 | TRBV4-2 | ASSQLGEGNQPQH
. | TRBJ2-6 | TRBV3-1 | ASSQQARPGANVLT
TRBD1 | TRBJ2-7 | TRBV7-2 | ASSLEGVGTGTYEQY
. | TRBJ2-3 | TRBV9 | ASSVAPPGDTQY
TRBD2 | TRBJ2-3 | TRBV24-1 | ATRGSGSYTQY
. | TRBJ2-5 | TRBV20-1 | SASPRGQETQY
TRBD1 | TRBJ1-2 | TRBV11-1 | ASSPQTGGAGGYT
. | TRBJ2-3 | TRBV7-3 | ASSLTRTQDTQY
TRBD2 | TRBJ2-1 | TRBV27 | ASSPGLAPGNEQF
. | TRBJ1-2 | TRBV27 | ASSLTARTPNYGYT
TRBD2 | TRBJ2-7 | TRBV29-1 | SVESSGTYEQY
. | TRBJ2-5 | TRBV7-9 | ASSLELALTTGAQY
. | TRBJ2-6 | TRBV20-1 | SAPTGAGANVLT
. | TRBJ2-3 | TRBV29-1 | SVGLQGQSGTDTQY
. | TRBJ2-7 | TRBV10-3 | ALATGTGDYEQY
. | TRBJ2-1 | TRBV7-8 | ASSSQDEQF
. | TRBJ1-2 | TRBV29-1 | SVADRGYGYT
TRBD2 | TRBJ2-1 | TRBV6-1 | ASSEGLAGVPPRQF
. | TRBJ2-7 | TRBV5-5 | ASSPQGPYEQY
. | TRBJ2-1 | TRBV7-2 | ASSPHGEGSYNEQF
TRBD2 | TRBJ2-3 | TRBV6-4 | ASSPGGLSADTQY
TRBD1 | TRBJ1-2 | TRBV7-9 | ASSLDRGQDGYT
. | TRBJ2-7 | TRBV28 | ASSSRLGLQEAQY
. | TRBJ2-1 | TRBV29-1 | SVDRANEQF
TRBD1 | TRBJ1-2 | TRBV9 | ASSVASRGSFYGYT
TRBD2 | TRBJ2-2 | TRBV20-1 | SASRPRTTSGGRGFANTGELF
. | TRBJ2-5 | TRBV20-1 | SVVDTQRETQY
TRBD2 | TRBJ2-3 | TRBV20-1 | SARDVLGLAGFTDTQY
. | TRBJ2-3 | TRBV15 | ATSRGSWRASTDTQY
. | TRBJ2-3 | TRBV4-2 | ASSQDRGASSTDTQY
TRBD2 | TRBJ2-3 | TRBV6-5 | ASSYGAGGVETQY
TRBD1 | TRBJ1-5 | TRBV19 | ASSIGQGVGQPQH
. | TRBJ2-1 | TRBV6-6 | ASSSSVLSYNEQF